This T cell receptor beta chain was documented in a study of type 1 and type 2 diabetes patients. The CDR3 has 13 residues. The germline V gene encodes CDR1 SQVTM and CDR2 ANQGSEA. Amplification started from genomic DNA. Multiplex PCR with 30 forward and 13 reverse primers amplified the TCR beta CDR3. TCRdb passed the multiplex PCR reads through MiXCR, listing each CDR3 protein once. The sample lists about 290,000 distinct CDR3 sequences, around 50% occurring once. With regard to this clonotype: At one boundary the junction diverges from the germline segment, which might be a read error.

The sequence derives from a man aged 18 to 30 with type 2 diabetes. The rearrangement links TRBV29-1 to TRBJ1-2; no clear D gene. The sequenced material came from peripheral blood mononuclear cells (PBMCs). CDR3 sequence (DNA): TGCAGCGCTCAACCCCCCTCACAGTATGGCTACGCCTTC. Protein sequence: CSAQPPSQYGYAF.